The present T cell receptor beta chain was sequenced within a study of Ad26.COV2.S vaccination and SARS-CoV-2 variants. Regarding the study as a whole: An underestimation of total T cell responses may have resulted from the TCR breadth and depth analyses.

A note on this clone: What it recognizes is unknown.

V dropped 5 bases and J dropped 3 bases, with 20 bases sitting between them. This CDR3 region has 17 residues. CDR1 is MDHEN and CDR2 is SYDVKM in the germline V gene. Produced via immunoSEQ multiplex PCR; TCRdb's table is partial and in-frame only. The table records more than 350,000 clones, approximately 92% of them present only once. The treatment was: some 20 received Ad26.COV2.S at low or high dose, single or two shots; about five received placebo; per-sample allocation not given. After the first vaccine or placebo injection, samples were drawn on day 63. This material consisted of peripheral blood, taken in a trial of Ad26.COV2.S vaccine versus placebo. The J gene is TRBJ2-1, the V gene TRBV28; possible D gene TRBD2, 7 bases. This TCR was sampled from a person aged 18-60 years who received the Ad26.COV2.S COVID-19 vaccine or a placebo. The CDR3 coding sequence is TGTGCCAGCAGTCACGGGGGGCGACAGGTTAACTACAATGAGCAGTTCTTC. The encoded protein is CASSHGGRQVNYNEQFF. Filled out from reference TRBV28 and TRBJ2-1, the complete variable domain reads DVKVTQSSRYLVKRTGEKVFLECVQDMDHENMFWYRQDPGLGLRLIYFSYDVKMKEKGDIPEGYSVSREKKERFSLILESASTNQTSMYLCASSHGGRQVNYNEQFFGPGTRLTVL.